This TCR beta chain appears in the sequencing data of a study of blood T cell repertoires in COVID-19. Here immunoSEQ multiplex PCR was the method, and the copy in TCRdb shows in-frame clones only, minus some. The sample records 200,000 to 250,000 clones, roughly 88% being singletons. This receptor was taken from a man younger than 35 with active or convalescent COVID-19. Sequenced sample: peripheral blood.

CDR3 in amino acids: CASSLATVVGRGNEQYF. The CDR3 coding sequence is TGCGCCAGCAGCTTGGCCACGGTTGTGGGGAGGGGCAACGAGCAGTACTTC. The chain has TRBV5-1 and TRBJ2-7; 7 nucleotides match TRBD2. V trimming: 0 bases; J trimming: 5 bases; junction bases outside the gene matches: 14. Germline values: CDR1 SGHRS, CDR2 YFSETQ. The CDR3 is 17 residues long.